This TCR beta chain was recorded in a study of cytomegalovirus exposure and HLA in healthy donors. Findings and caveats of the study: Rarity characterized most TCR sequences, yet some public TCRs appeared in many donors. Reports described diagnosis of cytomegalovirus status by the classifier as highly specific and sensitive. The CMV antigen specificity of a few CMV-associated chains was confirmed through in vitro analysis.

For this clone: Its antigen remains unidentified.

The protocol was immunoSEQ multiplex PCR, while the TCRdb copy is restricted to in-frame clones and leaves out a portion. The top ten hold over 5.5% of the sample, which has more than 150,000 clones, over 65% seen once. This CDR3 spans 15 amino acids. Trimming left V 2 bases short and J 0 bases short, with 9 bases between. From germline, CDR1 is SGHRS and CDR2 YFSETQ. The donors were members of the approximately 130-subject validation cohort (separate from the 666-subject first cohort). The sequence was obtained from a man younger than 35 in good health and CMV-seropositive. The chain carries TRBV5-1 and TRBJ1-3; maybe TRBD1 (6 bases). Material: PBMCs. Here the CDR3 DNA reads TGCGCCAGCAGCTTAGGACAGAGCTCTGGAAACACCATATATTTT. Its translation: CASSLGQSSGNTIYF.